The next 21 T cell receptor beta chains were all read from a single sample in a study of blood T cell repertoires in COVID-19. Clones were read by immunoSEQ multiplex PCR, and TCRdb kept only the in-frame ones, dropping some. The table shows more than 110,000 clones, with 75% to 90% occurring only once. Source material: peripheral blood. The receptors were sampled from an elderly woman with acute or convalescent COVID-19.

The V gene is TRBV27, the J gene TRBJ1-5; 7 bases fit TRBD1. V dropped 7 bases and J dropped 5; count of bases not matched to a gene: 11. This CDR3 spans 15 amino acids. Germline V gene data show CDR1 as MNHEY and CDR2 as SMNVEV (reference sequence). In DNA, the CDR3 is TGTGCCAGCACCCCTGGGGGAACAGGGGATCAGCCCCAGCATTTT. Protein sequence: CASTPGGTGDQPQHF.

This chain links TRBV28 with TRBJ1-6; D is unclear. Looked up from germline, CDR1 is MDHEN and CDR2 is SYDVKM. The V gene lost 5 bases and the J gene lost 6 bases, with 17 bases spanning the gap. The CDR3 sequence is 16 residues long. As DNA, the CDR3 is TGTGCCAGCAGTCGGAAATCCGGGTTCCTTAATTCACCCCTCCACTTT. Protein product: CASSRKSGFLNSPLHF.

This clone turned up a few times. This chain joins TRBV7-8 and TRBJ1-3; D is unresolved. Trimming stripped 7 bases from V and 0 bases from J, with 19 bases between. The V gene's germline CDR1 is SGHVS and CDR2 FQNEAQ. The CDR3 is 17 residues long. The CDR3 nucleotides read TGTGCCAGCACCACTGCGAGGGTTCCCTACTCTGGAAACACCATATATTTT. Protein product: CASTTARVPYSGNTIYF.

The CDR3 nucleotides are TGTGCCAGCAGCCAAACCACGCGACCGGGACAGGGTTTCGTGGGGGAGCTGTTTTTT. It yields the protein CASSQTTRPGQGFVGELFF. This chain connects TRBV2 to TRBJ2-2; 9 bases align to TRBD1. Germline V gene lookup returns CDR1 SNHLY and CDR2 FYNNEI. The ends lost 6 bases at V and 8 bases at J; junction bases unmatched: 22. The length of the CDR3 is 19 residues.

This clone was seen a handful of times. This chain joins TRBV6-5 and TRBJ2-1; a possible D gene is TRBD1 (5 bases). CDR1 and CDR2 from the germline V gene are MNHEY and SVGAGI. The germline V and J ends were trimmed by 6 bases and 9 bases, with 18 bases remaining between them. The CDR3 has 14 amino acids. CDR3 DNA: TGTGCCAGCAGCAGTTCAGGGTCCTATGTTGAGCAGTTCTTC. Its protein product is CASSSSGSYVEQFF.

This chain links TRBV5-4 with TRBJ1-1; no clear D gene. In germline, CDR1 is SGHNT, CDR2 YYREEE (reference sequence). Trimming cost V 5 bases and J 6 bases, with 11 bases left between them. The length of the CDR3 is 12 residues. As DNA, the CDR3 is TGTGCCAGCAGATTCGAGCGCGCTGAAGCTTTCTTT. This translates into CASRFERAEAFF. The full variable domain, in which reference TRBV5-4 and TRBJ1-1 provide the parts outside the CDR3, is ETGVTQSPTHLIKTRGQQVTLRCSSQSGHNTVSWYQQALGQGPQFIFQYYREEENGRGNFPPRFSGLQFPNYSSELNVNALELDDSALYLCASRFERAEAFFGQGTRLTVV.

The chain has TRBV9 and TRBJ2-1, with D tentatively TRBD2 (7 bases). There are 16 residues in the CDR3. V dropped 4 bases and J dropped 0 bases, with 14 bases sitting between them. Germline V lookup: CDR1 SGDLS, CDR2 YYNGEE. DNA of the CDR3: TGTGCCAGCAGCCTACGGGGGGCCTTCTCCTACAATGAGCAGTTCTTC. Translating gives CASSLRGAFSYNEQFF.

The chain carries TRBV6-5 and TRBJ1-1; D gene unclear. V was clipped by 0 bases and J by 3 bases, with 11 bases between them. CDR1 and CDR2 (germline): MNHEY, SVGAGI. CDR3 length: 15 amino acids. CDR3 region: CASSYSVGGYTEAFF. CDR3 DNA sequence: TGTGCCAGCAGTTACTCGGTGGGAGGTTACACTGAAGCTTTCTTT.

The V and J genes are TRBV2 and TRBJ1-2; D call uncertain. Trimming left V 7 bases short and J 8 bases short, with 20 bases between. Germline V gene lookup returns CDR1 SNHLY and CDR2 FYNNEI. This CDR3 spans 14 amino acids. As DNA, the CDR3 is TGTGCCAGCATTAGGGAGGTGGGCGTTTGGGGCTACACCTTC. It codes for CASIREVGVWGYTF.

The chain employs TRBV5-1 and TRBJ2-6; no clear D gene. V lost 2 bases, J lost 0 bases, and 15 bases lay in between. The CDR3 sequence is 18 residues long. Germline CDR1 is SGHRS and CDR2 is YFSETQ. The DNA of the CDR3 is TGCGCCAGCAGCTTCTTTCCGGCAGGCCACTCTGGGGCCAACGTCCTGACTTTC. As protein: CASSFFPAGHSGANVLTF.

The chain is built from TRBV28 and TRBJ2-1; 14 bases align to TRBD2. J was trimmed by 9 bases and V by 6 bases; bases with no gene match: 4. From germline, CDR1 is MDHEN and CDR2 SYDVKM. This CDR3 has 14 residues. DNA of the CDR3: TGTGCCAGCAGGACTAGCGGGAGGGGCGCTGAGCAGTTCTTC. As protein: CASRTSGRGAEQFF.

This clone showed up just once. The chain has TRBV11-2 and TRBJ1-6, with 10 positions matching TRBD1. V was pared by 3 bases and J by 8 bases, with 4 bases of the junction left unmatched. This CDR3 comprises 15 residues. From germline, CDR1 is SGHAT and CDR2 FQNNGV. CDR3 protein: CASSFSGTGDSPLHF. In DNA form, the CDR3 reads TGTGCCAGCAGCTTCTCAGGGACAGGGGATTCACCCCTCCACTTT. Looking up the rest from reference TRBV11-2 and TRBJ1-6 gives the full variable domain: EAGVAQSPRYKIIEKRQSVAFWCNPISGHATLYWYQQILGQGPKLLIQFQNNGVVDDSQLPKDRFSAERLKGVDSTLKIQPAKLEDSAVYLCASSFSGTGDSPLHFGNGTRLTVT.

This chain uses TRBV5-5 with TRBJ2-3, with 10 bases that match TRBD1. Germline V CDR1 and CDR2: SGHKS, YYEKEE (reference sequence). There are 16 residues in the CDR3. V trimming: 1 base; J trimming: 0 bases; junction bases outside the gene matches: 2. CDR3 protein: CASSLMGQGSTDTQYF. DNA of the CDR3: TGTGCCAGCAGCTTGATGGGACAGGGGAGCACAGATACGCAGTATTTT.

Written as DNA, the CDR3 is TGTGCCAGCAGTGAAAGAACAGCTAGCAATCAGCCCCAGCATTTT. Translating gives CASSERTASNQPQHF. The chain employs TRBV2 and TRBJ1-5, with D unclear. The CDR3 totals 15 residues. Trimming removed 2 bases from V and 0 bases from J, with 8 bases in between. Germline CDR1 reads SNHLY; CDR2 reads FYNNEI.

A word on this clone: One junction end disagrees with the germline gene, perhaps due to a read error. The V gene is TRBV3-1 (or the pseudogene TRBV3-2), the J gene TRBJ2-7, with D perhaps TRBD1 (5 bases). CDR1 and CDR2 (germline): LGHDT, YNNKEL (reference sequence). CDR3 length: 14 amino acids. The CDR3, as DNA: TGTGCCAGCAGTCAAGATCCTCAGGGCAACGAGCAGTACTTC. Its protein product is CASSQDPQGNEQYF.

The chain recombines TRBV11-3 with TRBJ2-7, with 10 bases aligning to TRBD2. CDR1 is SGHNT and CDR2 is YENEEA in the germline V gene. V lost 5 bases, J lost 4 bases, and 5 bases stayed unmatched. This CDR3 spans 14 amino acids. CDR3 sequence (DNA): TGTGCCAGCAGCCCTAGCGGGAGTTGGTACGAGCAGTACTTC. Translating it yields CASSPSGSWYEQYF.

This chain connects TRBV23-1 to TRBJ1-4; D might be TRBD1 (5 bases). TRBV23-1 is assigned to the ORF class and has an uncertain function. This CDR3 has 14 amino acids. Trimming took 0 bases from V and 8 from J, leaving 10 bases between them. This CDR3 is CASSQSGVEEKLFF. CDR3 coding DNA: TGCGCCAGCAGTCAATCAGGGGTGGAGGAAAAACTGTTTTTT.

The chain combines TRBV28 with TRBJ2-7; possible D gene TRBD2, 5 bases. Germline CDR1 is MDHEN and CDR2 is SYDVKM. Deletions cut 3 bases from V and 6 bases from J, with 9 bases between. The CDR3 runs 12 residues. The CDR3 here is CASSLGVAEQYF. The CDR3 DNA follows: TGTGCCAGCAGTTTGGGAGTAGCCGAGCAGTACTTC.

V and J are TRBV13 and TRBJ2-7; maybe TRBD1 (5 bases). V was trimmed by 5 bases and J by 0 bases, leaving 14 bases between them. The CDR3 has 15 amino acids. Per the germline V gene, CDR1 is PRHDT and CDR2 is FYEKMQ (reference sequence). The CDR3 DNA is TGTGCCAGCAGCCCCCGACAGAGGAGCTCCTACGAGCAGTACTTC. It is translated as CASSPRQRSSYEQYF.

The chain combines TRBV18 with TRBJ1-1; D is ambiguous. Trimming left V 5 bases short and J 6 bases short, with 13 bases between. From germline, CDR1 is KGHSH and CDR2 LQKENI. This CDR3 comprises 13 residues. The DNA of the CDR3 is TGTGCCAGCTCAAACCTAAGAACAGCTGAAGCTTTCTTT. Translation gives CASSNLRTAEAFF.

CDR3 bases: TGTGCCAGCAGCAATCGACAGGGGTCCTACTACGAGCAGTACTTC. It yields the protein CASSNRQGSYYEQYF. The chain carries TRBV7-9 and TRBJ2-7; the match to TRBD1 covers 8 bases. CDR3 length equals 15 residues. Germline CDR1 is SEHNR and CDR2 is FQNEAQ (reference sequence). V shed 5 bases, J shed 3 bases, and the junction held 9 bases outside the gene matches.